Listed here are 9 T cell receptor beta chains from one sample, sequenced in a study of PD-1 blockade in mismatch repair-deficient tumors. Profiled with immunoSEQ multiplex PCR; TCRdb holds only in-frame clones, not every one. This table has some 120,000 clones, around 86% appearing once. The sequencing used peripheral blood, collected 44 weeks after starting pembrolizumab. The receptors here all came from an adult with mismatch repair-deficient cancer.

This chain joins TRBV6-6 and TRBJ2-1; D is perhaps TRBD2 (5 bases). The CDR3 covers 15 residues. V was clipped by 6 bases and J by 3 bases, with 15 bases between them. Per germline, CDR1 MNHNY and CDR2 SVGAGI (reference sequence). The CDR3 region is CASSGLGLLYNEQFF. DNA of the CDR3: TGTGCCAGCAGCGGTTTAGGACTCCTCTACAATGAGCAGTTCTTC.

The rearrangement joins TRBV29-1 to TRBJ2-7; 10 bases align to TRBD1. V was pared by 4 bases and J by 3 bases, with 9 bases of the junction left unmatched. Per the germline V gene, CDR1 is SQVTM and CDR2 is ANQGSEA. The CDR3 runs to 15 residues. The chain's CDR3 is CSVATGGTGDYEQYF. The CDR3 DNA reads TGCAGCGTTGCTACCGGAGGGACAGGGGACTACGAGCAGTACTTC.

The CDR3 coding sequence is TGCGCCAGCAGCCAGTGGGACAGGGGGGGAGATACGCAGTATTTT. This gives the protein CASSQWDRGGDTQYF. The chain links TRBV4-1 to TRBJ2-3; 11 nucleotides line up with TRBD1. The CDR3 is 15 residues long. J gave up 5 bases and V 3 bases, and 4 bases lay outside the gene matches. The germline V gene encodes CDR1 MGHRA and CDR2 YSYEKL.

A remark on this clone: The junction shows a germline mismatch at one end, possibly a read error. This chain connects TRBV6-6 to TRBJ2-7, with 10 bases matching TRBD2. The CDR3 contains 13 residues. Germline loops: CDR1 MNHNY, CDR2 SVGAGI (reference sequence). The CDR3: CASSYGGGAGGSF. The CDR3 DNA reads TGTGCCAGCAGTTACGGCGGGGGAGCGGGAGGGAGCTTC.

The chain recombines TRBV7-9 with TRBJ1-1; D is uncertain. CDR3 length: 12 residues. Germline V gene sequence: CDR1 SEHNR, CDR2 FQNEAQ (reference sequence). With 3 bases removed from V and 6 bases from J, the gap between germline ends came to 8 bases. The CDR3 loop is CASSFGPSEAFF. The CDR3 DNA sequence: TGTGCCAGCAGCTTTGGTCCCTCTGAAGCTTTCTTT.

The chain carries TRBV20-1 and TRBJ2-1; 9 positions agree with TRBD2. Germline-derived CDR1 and CDR2 are DFQATT and SNEGSKA (reference sequence). The CDR3 totals 11 residues. Germline trimming cut 7 bases from V and 9 bases from J; bases unmatched to any gene: 4. The CDR3 nucleotides are TGCAGTGTCGGGACTAGCTCTGAGCAGTTCTTC. This translates into CSVGTSSEQFF.

This clone showed up just once. The chain is built from TRBV5-1 and TRBJ2-1, with D perhaps matching TRBD1 (5 bases). V was trimmed by 0 bases and J by 3 bases, leaving 10 bases between them. Germline V gives CDR1 SGHRS, CDR2 YFSETQ. The CDR3 has 15 residues. CDR3 coding DNA: TGCGCCAGCAGCTTGGCAGGGTCTAACTACAATGAGCAGTTCTTC. As protein: CASSLAGSNYNEQFF.

The gene calls are TRBV28 and TRBJ2-2; weak D call: TRBD1 (5 bases). The CDR3 extends over 17 amino acids. Per the germline V gene, CDR1 is MDHEN and CDR2 is SYDVKM. Trimming pared 8 bases from V and 2 bases from J, leaving 21 bases between. The CDR3 nucleotides read TGTGCCAGCCTTACCGGTACCAGGGCTACAAACACCGGGGAGCTGTTTTTT. Encoded protein: CASLTGTRATNTGELFF.

This chain joins TRBV6-5 and TRBJ2-5, with 7 bases aligning to TRBD1. V was clipped by 0 bases and J by 9 bases; unmatched bases: 7. CDR1 is MNHEY, CDR2 SVGAGI, per germline. CDR3 length: 14 residues. The CDR3 DNA reads TGTGCCAGCAGTTACTCGAAGGGACAGACTTCCCAGTACTTC. This gives the protein CASSYSKGQTSQYF.